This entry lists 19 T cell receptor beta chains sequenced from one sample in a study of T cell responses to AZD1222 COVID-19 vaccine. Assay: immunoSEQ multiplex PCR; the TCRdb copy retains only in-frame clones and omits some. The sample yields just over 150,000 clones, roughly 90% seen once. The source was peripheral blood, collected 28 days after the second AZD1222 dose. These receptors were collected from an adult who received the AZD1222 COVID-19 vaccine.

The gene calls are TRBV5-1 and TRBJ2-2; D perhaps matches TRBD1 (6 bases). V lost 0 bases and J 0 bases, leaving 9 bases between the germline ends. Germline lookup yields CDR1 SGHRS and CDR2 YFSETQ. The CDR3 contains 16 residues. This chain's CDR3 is CASSLGDNPNTGELFF. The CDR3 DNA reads TGCGCCAGCAGCTTGGGGGACAACCCGAACACCGGGGAGCTGTTTTTT.

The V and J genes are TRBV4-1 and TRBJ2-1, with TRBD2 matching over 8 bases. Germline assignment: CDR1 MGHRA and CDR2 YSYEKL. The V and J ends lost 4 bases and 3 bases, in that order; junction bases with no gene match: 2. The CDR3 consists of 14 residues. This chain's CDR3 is CASSPGLGYNEQFF. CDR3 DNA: TGCGCCAGCAGCCCGGGACTAGGCTACAATGAGCAGTTCTTC.

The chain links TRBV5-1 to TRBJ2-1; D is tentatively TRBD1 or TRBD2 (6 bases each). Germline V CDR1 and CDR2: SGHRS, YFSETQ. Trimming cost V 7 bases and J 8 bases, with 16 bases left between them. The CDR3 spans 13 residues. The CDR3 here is CASGLQGWDEQFF. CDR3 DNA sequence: TGCGCCAGCGGACTACAGGGTTGGGATGAGCAGTTCTTC. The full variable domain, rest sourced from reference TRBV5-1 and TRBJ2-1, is KAGVTQTPRYLIKTRGQQVTLSCSPISGHRSVSWYQQTPGQGLQFLFEYFSETQRNKGNFPGRFSGRQFSNSRSEMNVSTLELGDSALYLCASGLQGWDEQFFGPGTRLTVL.

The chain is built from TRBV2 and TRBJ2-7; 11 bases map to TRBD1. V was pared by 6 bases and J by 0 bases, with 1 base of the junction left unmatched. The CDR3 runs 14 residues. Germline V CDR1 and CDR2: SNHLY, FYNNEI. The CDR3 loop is CASSGQGASYEQYF. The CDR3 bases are TGTGCCAGCAGCGGACAGGGGGCCTCCTACGAGCAGTACTTC.

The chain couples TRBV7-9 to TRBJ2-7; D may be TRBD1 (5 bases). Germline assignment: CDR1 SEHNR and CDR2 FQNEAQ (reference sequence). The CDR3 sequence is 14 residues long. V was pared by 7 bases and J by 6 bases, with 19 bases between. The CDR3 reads CASTLSGPNVEQYF. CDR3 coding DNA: TGTGCCAGCACCCTTTCAGGGCCTAACGTCGAGCAGTACTTC.

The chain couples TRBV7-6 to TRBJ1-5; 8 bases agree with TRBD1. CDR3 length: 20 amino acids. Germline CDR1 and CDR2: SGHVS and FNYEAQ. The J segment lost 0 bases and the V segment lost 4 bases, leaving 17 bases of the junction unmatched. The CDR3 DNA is TGTGCCAGCAGCTCTCACCCCCGGGACAGGAGCCCGTATAGCAATCAGCCCCAGCATTTT. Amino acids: CASSSHPRDRSPYSNQPQHF. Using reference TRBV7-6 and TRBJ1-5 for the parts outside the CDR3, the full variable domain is GAGVSQSPRYKVTKRGQDVALRCDPISGHVSLYWYRQALGQGPEFLTYFNYEAQQDKSGLPNDRFSAERPEGSISTLTIQRTEQRDSAMYRCASSSHPRDRSPYSNQPQHFGDGTRLSIL.

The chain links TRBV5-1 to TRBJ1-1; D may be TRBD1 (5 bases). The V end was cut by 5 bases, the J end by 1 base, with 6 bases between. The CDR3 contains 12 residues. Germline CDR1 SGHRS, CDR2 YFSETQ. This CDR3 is CASSTGNTEAFF. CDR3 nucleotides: TGCGCCAGCAGTACAGGGAACACTGAAGCTTTCTTT. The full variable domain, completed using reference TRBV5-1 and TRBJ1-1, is KAGVTQTPRYLIKTRGQQVTLSCSPISGHRSVSWYQQTPGQGLQFLFEYFSETQRNKGNFPGRFSGRQFSNSRSEMNVSTLELGDSALYLCASSTGNTEAFFGQGTRLTVV.

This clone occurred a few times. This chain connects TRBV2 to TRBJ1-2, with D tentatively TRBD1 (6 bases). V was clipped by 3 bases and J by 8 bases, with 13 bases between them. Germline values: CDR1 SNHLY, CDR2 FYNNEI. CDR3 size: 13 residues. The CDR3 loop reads CASSDSGAWGYTF. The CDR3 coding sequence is TGTGCCAGCAGTGATTCAGGGGCGTGGGGCTACACCTTC.

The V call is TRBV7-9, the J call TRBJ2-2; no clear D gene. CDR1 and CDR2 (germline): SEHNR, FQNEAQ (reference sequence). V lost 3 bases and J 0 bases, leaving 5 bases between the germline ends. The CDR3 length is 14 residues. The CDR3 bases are TGTGCCAGCAGCTTTGTCGCGAACACCGGGGAGCTGTTTTTT. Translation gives CASSFVANTGELFF. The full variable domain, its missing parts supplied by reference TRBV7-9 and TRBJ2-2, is DTGVSQNPRHKITKRGQNVTFRCDPISEHNRLYWYRQTLGQGPEFLTYFQNEAQLEKSRLLSDRFSAERPKGSFSTLEIQRTEQGDSAMYLCASSFVANTGELFFGEGSRLTVL.

CDR3 DNA: TGTGCCAGCGGGACAGGGGATGAAAAACTGTTTTTT. Amino acids: CASGTGDEKLFF. J is TRBJ1-4 and V is TRBV19; the match to TRBD1 covers 10 bases. CDR3 length: 12 residues. Germline V gene sequence: CDR1 LNHDA, CDR2 SQIVND (reference sequence). J gave up 6 bases and V 9 bases, and 1 base lay outside the gene matches.

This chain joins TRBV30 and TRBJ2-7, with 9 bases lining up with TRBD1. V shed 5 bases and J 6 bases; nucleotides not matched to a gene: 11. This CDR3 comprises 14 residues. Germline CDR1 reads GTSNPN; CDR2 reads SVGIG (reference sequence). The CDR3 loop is CAWVRGQGGSEQYF. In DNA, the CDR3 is TGTGCCTGGGTGAGGGGACAGGGTGGGTCCGAGCAGTACTTC.

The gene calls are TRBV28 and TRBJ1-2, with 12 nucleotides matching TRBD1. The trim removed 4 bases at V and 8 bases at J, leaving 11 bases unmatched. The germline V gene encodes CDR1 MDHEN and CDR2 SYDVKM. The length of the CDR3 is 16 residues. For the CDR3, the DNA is TGTGCCAGCAGTTCCTCCGGGACAGGGGGCGCGAAGGGCTACACCTTC. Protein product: CASSSSGTGGAKGYTF.

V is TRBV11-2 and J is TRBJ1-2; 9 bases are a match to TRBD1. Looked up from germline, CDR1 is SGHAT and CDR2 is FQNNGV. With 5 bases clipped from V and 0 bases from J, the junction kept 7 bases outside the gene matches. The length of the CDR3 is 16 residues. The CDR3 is CASSPKGDRANYGYTF. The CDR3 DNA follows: TGTGCCAGCAGCCCCAAGGGGGACAGGGCTAACTATGGCTACACCTTC.

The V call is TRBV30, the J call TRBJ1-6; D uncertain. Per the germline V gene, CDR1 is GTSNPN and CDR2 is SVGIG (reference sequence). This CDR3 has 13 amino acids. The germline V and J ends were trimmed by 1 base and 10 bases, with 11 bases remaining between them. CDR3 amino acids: CAWSEEGGSPLHF. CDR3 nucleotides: TGTGCCTGGAGTGAGGAGGGAGGGTCACCCCTCCACTTT.

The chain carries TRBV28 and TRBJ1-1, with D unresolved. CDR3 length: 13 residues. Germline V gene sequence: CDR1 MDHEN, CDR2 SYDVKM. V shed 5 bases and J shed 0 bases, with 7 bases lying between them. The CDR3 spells CASSPALNTEAFF. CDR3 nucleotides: TGTGCCAGCAGTCCTGCCCTGAACACTGAAGCTTTCTTT. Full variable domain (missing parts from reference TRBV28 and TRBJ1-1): DVKVTQSSRYLVKRTGEKVFLECVQDMDHENMFWYRQDPGLGLRLIYFSYDVKMKEKGDIPEGYSVSREKKERFSLILESASTNQTSMYLCASSPALNTEAFFGQGTRLTVV.

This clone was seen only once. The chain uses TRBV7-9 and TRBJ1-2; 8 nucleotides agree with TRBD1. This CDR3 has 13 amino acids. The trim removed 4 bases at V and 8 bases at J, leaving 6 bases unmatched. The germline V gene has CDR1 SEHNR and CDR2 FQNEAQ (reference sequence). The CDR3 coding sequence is TGTGCCAGCAGCTCCCCCGGGGACAGGGGCTACACCTTC. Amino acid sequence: CASSSPGDRGYTF.

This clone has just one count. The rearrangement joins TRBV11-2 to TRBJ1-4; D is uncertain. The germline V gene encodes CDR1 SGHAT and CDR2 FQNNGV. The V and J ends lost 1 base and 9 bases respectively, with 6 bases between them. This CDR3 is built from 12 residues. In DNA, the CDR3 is TGTGCCAGCAGCTTAGGAGGACAAAAACTGTTTTTT. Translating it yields CASSLGGQKLFF.

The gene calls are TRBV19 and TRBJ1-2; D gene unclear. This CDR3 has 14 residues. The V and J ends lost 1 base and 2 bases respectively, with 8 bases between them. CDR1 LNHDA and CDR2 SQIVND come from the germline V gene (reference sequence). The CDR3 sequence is CASSIAGRNYGYTF. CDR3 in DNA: TGTGCCAGTAGTATAGCTGGCAGAAACTATGGCTACACCTTC.

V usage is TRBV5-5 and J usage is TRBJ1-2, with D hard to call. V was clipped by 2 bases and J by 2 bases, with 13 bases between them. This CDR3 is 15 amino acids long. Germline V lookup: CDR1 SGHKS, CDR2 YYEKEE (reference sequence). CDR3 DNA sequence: TGTGCCAGCAGCTTTTATCGGGAATTAAACTATGGCTACACCTTC. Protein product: CASSFYRELNYGYTF.